This T cell receptor beta chain derives from a study of blood T cell repertoires in COVID-19. Sequencing was performed with immunoSEQ multiplex PCR; in TCRdb, only in-frame clones are kept and a portion is missing. Of 200,000 to 300,000 clones listed, around 87% were seen once; the top ten hold 2% to 3%. In germline, CDR1 is SGHAT, CDR2 FQNNGV. There are 11 residues in the CDR3. V lost 4 bases to trimming and J lost 5 bases, with 2 bases between them. The sample comprised peripheral blood. This TCR came from a woman aged 50 to 60 with acute or convalescent COVID-19. V usage is TRBV11-2 and J usage is TRBJ1-4; D is uncertain. Written as DNA, the CDR3 is TGTGCCAGCAGCTCAAATGAAAAACTGTTTTTT. Translating gives CASSSNEKLFF. Together with reference TRBV11-2 and TRBJ1-4, the CDR3 gives the full variable domain: EAGVAQSPRYKIIEKRQSVAFWCNPISGHATLYWYQQILGQGPKLLIQFQNNGVVDDSQLPKDRFSAERLKGVDSTLKIQPAKLEDSAVYLCASSSNEKLFFGSGTQLSVL.